The rows below give T cell receptor beta chains drawn from one sample of a study of shared clonotypes between healthy human individuals. The protocol was immunoSEQ multiplex PCR, while the TCRdb copy is restricted to in-frame clones and leaves out a portion. The sample includes roughly 500,000 clones, 70% to 80% of them seen just once. The material sequenced was PBMCs. Every receptor here comes from a woman aged 40 to 50 in good health. Some clones in this sample may be carry-over from other donors' samples. The CDR3 runs from the conserved cysteine through the conserved F or W. Fields, in order: V gene, J gene, clone size, D gene, CDR3 protein, CDR3 DNA. D genes are given only for firm matches. For some rows the clone size is stated as once, few or many, or as a class when expanded; others skip it.

>TRBV6-4|TRBJ2-2|medium-sized|NA
CASTRTGGDTGELFF
TGTGCCAGCACCCGCACAGGGGGGGACACCGGGGAGCTGTTTTTT
>TRBV28|TRBJ1-2|NA|NA
CASCWGRSGYTF
TGTGCCAGCTGCTGGGGTCGGAGTGGCTACACCTTC
>TRBV10-3|TRBJ1-2|once|NA
CASSEASTGGYGYTF
TGTGCCAGCAGTGAAGCATCGACCGGCGGGTATGGCTACACCTTC
>TRBV9|TRBJ2-7|NA|NA
CASSVLQVPYEQYF
TGTGCCAGCAGCGTATTGCAGGTACCCTACGAGCAGTACTTC
>TRBV11-2|TRBJ2-3|NA|TRBD2
CASTRGGTSLPDTQYF
TGTGCCAGCACTCGCGGGGGGACTAGCCTTCCAGATACGCAGTATTTT
>TRBV27|TRBJ2-7|few|NA
CASSLYGPYEQYF
TGTGCCAGCAGTTTATATGGGCCCTACGAGCAGTACTTC
>TRBV28|TRBJ1-5|NA|NA
CASSQTESLLYSNQPQHF
TGTGCCAGCAGTCAGACAGAGTCCCTCCTCTATAGCAATCAGCCCCAGCATTTT
>TRBV28|TRBJ1-5|NA|TRBD1
CASSPPLAGDRKPQHF
TGTGCCAGCAGTCCTCCCCTCGCCGGGGACAGGAAGCCCCAGCATTTT
>TRBV4-1|TRBJ2-7|NA|NA
CASSQDGAGTSYEQYF
TGCGCCAGCAGCCAAGATGGAGCGGGTACATCCTACGAGCAGTACTTC
>TRBV4-2|TRBJ1-2|many|TRBD1
CASSHTGPGQGTYGYTF
TGTGCCAGCAGCCACACTGGCCCGGGACAGGGGACCTATGGCTACACCTTC
>TRBV5-1|TRBJ2-7|NA|NA
CASSLGTSLYEQYF
TGCGCCAGCAGCTTGGGGACCTCCCTCTACGAGCAGTACTTC
>TRBV28|TRBJ2-2|NA|NA
CASRVGGTGELFF
TGTGCCAGCAGAGTGGGGGGCACCGGGGAGCTGTTTTTT
>TRBV4-2|TRBJ1-1|many|NA
CASSQDIEGTEAFF
TGTGCCAGCAGCCAAGATATAGAGGGAACTGAAGCTTTCTTT
>TRBV19|TRBJ2-3|NA|NA
CASRSKLVDTQYF
TGTGCCAGTAGATCGAAGTTAGTTGATACGCAGTATTTT
>TRBV19|TRBJ2-3|few|TRBD2
CASSMWTSGRSHDTQYF
TGTGCCAGTAGTATGTGGACTAGCGGGAGATCCCACGATACGCAGTATTTT
>TRBV1|TRBJ2-2|NA|NA
CTSSQDMAAVTNTGELFF
TGCACCAGCAGCCAAGATATGGCAGCGGTAACGAACACCGGGGAGCTGTTTTTT
>TRBV28|TRBJ1-5|NA|NA
CASRSGGNQPQHF
TGTGCCAGCAGATCGGGAGGCAATCAGCCCCAGCATTTT
>TRBV30|TRBJ1-1|NA|TRBD1
CAWRYPNFRDSVAFF
TGTGCCTGGAGATATCCTAACTTCCGGGACAGTGTAGCCTTCTTT